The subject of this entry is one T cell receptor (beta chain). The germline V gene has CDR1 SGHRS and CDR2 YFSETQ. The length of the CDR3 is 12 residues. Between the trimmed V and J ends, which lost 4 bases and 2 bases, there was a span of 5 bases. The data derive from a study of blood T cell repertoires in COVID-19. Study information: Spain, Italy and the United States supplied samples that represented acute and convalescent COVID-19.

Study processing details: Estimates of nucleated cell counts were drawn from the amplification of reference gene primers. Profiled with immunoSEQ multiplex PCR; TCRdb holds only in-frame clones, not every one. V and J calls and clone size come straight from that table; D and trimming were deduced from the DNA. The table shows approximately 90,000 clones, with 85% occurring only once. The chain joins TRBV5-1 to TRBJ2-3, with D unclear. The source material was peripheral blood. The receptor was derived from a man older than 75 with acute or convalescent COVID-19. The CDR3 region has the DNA TGCGCCAGCAGCCTTATCACAGATACGCAGTATTTT. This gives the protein CASSLITDTQYF.